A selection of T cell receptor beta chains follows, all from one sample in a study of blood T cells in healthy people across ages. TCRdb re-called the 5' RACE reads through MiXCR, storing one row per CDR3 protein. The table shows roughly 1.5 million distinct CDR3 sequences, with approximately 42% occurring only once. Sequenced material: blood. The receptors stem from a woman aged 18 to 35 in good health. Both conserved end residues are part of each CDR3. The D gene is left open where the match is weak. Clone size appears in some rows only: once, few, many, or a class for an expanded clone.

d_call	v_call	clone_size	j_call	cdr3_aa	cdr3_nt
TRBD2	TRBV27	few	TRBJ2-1	CASSLWGLAGGYNEQFF	TGTGCCAGCAGTTTATGGGGACTAGCGGGAGGGTACAATGAGCAGTTCTTC
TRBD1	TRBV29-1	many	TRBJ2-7	CSAVVGQGAYEQYF	TGCAGCGCCGTAGTAGGACAGGGGGCCTACGAGCAGTACTTC
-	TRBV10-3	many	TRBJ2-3	CAISVGTDTQYF	TGTGCCATCAGTGTCGGCACAGATACGCAGTATTTT
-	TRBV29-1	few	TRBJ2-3	CSVEGLLAARQYF	TGCAGCGTTGAAGGGTTACTGGCCGCAAGACAGTATTTT
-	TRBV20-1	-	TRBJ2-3	CSAPVRGWGTDTQYF	TGCAGTGCCCCCGTCAGGGGATGGGGCACAGATACGCAGTATTTT
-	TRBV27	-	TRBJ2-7	CASSWGAGSYEQYF	TGTGCCAGCAGCTGGGGAGCGGGTAGCTACGAGCAGTACTTC
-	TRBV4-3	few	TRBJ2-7	CASSQTRNSAYEQYF	TGCGCCAGCAGCCAAACACGGAACTCTGCCTACGAGCAGTACTTC
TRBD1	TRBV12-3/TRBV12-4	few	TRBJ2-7	CASSVRDRVHEQYF	TGTGCCAGCAGTGTCCGGGACAGGGTGCACGAGCAGTACTTC
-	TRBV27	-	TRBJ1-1	CASSLRRQGLRNTEAFF	TGTGCCAGCAGTTTACGTCGGCAGGGGTTGAGGAACACTGAAGCTTTCTTT
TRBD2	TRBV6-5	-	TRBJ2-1	CASSWLAGRRNEQFF	TGTGCCAGCAGTTGGCTAGCGGGCCGAAGGAATGAGCAGTTCTTC
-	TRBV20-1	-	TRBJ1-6	CSARTSSYNSPLHF	TGCAGTGCGCGAACTAGCTCCTATAATTCACCCCTCCACTTT